The 20 T cell receptor beta chains below all came from one sample that was sequenced in a study of metastatic and nonmetastatic thyroid tumors. All patients were untreated before thyroid surgery. TCRdb re-clonotyped the PCR reads through MiXCR. The data contain 55,000 or so clones, roughly a sixth of them singletons. The specimen sequenced was blood. All receptors come from a female donor with papillary thyroid cancer or a benign thyroid nodule (not recorded which). Some clones in this sample may be carry-over from other donors' samples.

This clone was seen repeatedly, ten times or more. The rearrangement uses TRBV5-1 and TRBJ2-1; 11 bases line up with TRBD2. V gave up 4 bases and J gave up 2 bases; unmatched junction bases: 8. The CDR3 spans 17 residues. Germline CDR1 SGHRS, CDR2 YFSETQ. DNA for the CDR3: TGCGCCAGCAGCAGTGGCCTAGCGGGAGGTACCTACAATGAGCAGTTCTTC. Its protein is CASSSGLAGGTYNEQFF.

The sample holds many counts of this clone. The chain joins TRBV4-1 to TRBJ2-5; D may be TRBD1 (6 bases). The germline V and J ends were trimmed by 4 bases and 2 bases, with 8 bases remaining between them. Germline-derived CDR1 and CDR2 are MGHRA and YSYEKL. This CDR3 spans 13 amino acids. The chain's CDR3 is CASSRGQQETQYF. The CDR3 coding sequence is TGCGCCAGCAGCCGCGGACAGCAAGAGACCCAGTACTTC.

This clone has a count of ten or more. J is TRBJ2-1 and V is TRBV11-2; D call uncertain. Germline loops: CDR1 SGHAT, CDR2 FQNNGV. V shed 2 bases and J shed 8 bases, with 13 bases lying between them. The CDR3 sequence is 14 residues long. The CDR3 region is CASSLTLGWDEQFF. In DNA form, the CDR3 reads TGTGCCAGCAGCTTAACCTTGGGGTGGGATGAGCAGTTCTTC.

This clone has ten or more counts. The chain is built from TRBV20-1 and TRBJ2-7; 8 bases align to TRBD2. CDR1 is DFQATT, CDR2 SNEGSKA, per germline (reference sequence). The CDR3 has 14 residues. J gave up 2 bases and V 6 bases, and 9 bases lay outside the gene matches. The DNA for the CDR3 is TGCAGTGCCGGTCGTCAGCGGGAGACCTACGAGCAGTACTTC. It translates to CSAGRQRETYEQYF.

Of note for this clone: Its ends do not fully match the called genes, so a read error is possible. The V gene is TRBV12-3 or TRBV12-4, the J gene TRBJ2-3, with TRBD2 matching 14 bases. The CDR3 runs to 17 residues. CDR3 bases: TGTGCCAGCAGACCCGGACTAGCGGGAGGAGGTACAGATACACAGTATTTT. It specifies CASRPGLAGGGTDTQYF.

This clone was observed a few times. Its ends do not fully match the called genes, so a read error is possible. The chain couples TRBV6-1 to TRBJ2-7; 8 bases are a match to TRBD1. This CDR3 is built from 15 residues. The germline V gene has CDR1 MNHNS and CDR2 SASEGT. CDR3 in amino acids: CASSFPGTGLSEKYF. CDR3 nucleotide sequence: TGTGCCAGCAGTTTCCCCGGGACAGGATTATCCGAGAAGTACTTC.

This clone was observed many times. V gene TRBV28 combines with J gene TRBJ2-7; 11 nucleotides line up with TRBD2. V gave up 2 bases and J gave up 3 bases; unmatched junction bases: 9. This CDR3 is built from 17 residues. CDR1 is MDHEN, CDR2 SYDVKM, per germline. The CDR3 region is CASSLRPPGLAVYEQYF. CDR3 in DNA: TGTGCCAGCAGTTTACGCCCTCCGGGACTAGCGGTCTACGAGCAGTACTTC.

This clone was picked up a small number of times. A much more abundant neighbour one base away suggests this may be a read error. CDR3 sequence reads: CASSQVSTSEALF. The CDR3 nucleotides read TGTGCCAGCAGCCAAGTATCGACTTCTGAAGCTCTCTTT. The rearrangement uses TRBV3-1 and TRBJ1-1; D ambiguous. This CDR3 spans 13 amino acids. Germline V lookup: CDR1 LGHDT, CDR2 YNNKEL (reference sequence).

This clone occurred many times. Other nucleotide sequences from this sample produce the same CDR3. The chain combines TRBV28 with TRBJ1-5, with 9 bases identical to TRBD1. Germline V gene data show CDR1 as MDHEN and CDR2 as SYDVKM. This CDR3 spans 15 amino acids. V trimming: 7 bases; J trimming: 4 bases; junction bases outside the gene matches: 8. CDR3 in amino acids: CASTSGQGINQPQHF. The DNA of the CDR3 is TGTGCCAGCACTTCCGGACAGGGGATTAATCAGCCCCAGCATTTT.

In its sample, this clone was seen many times. This clone may be a read error of a much larger clone one base away. The chain links TRBV6-6 to TRBJ1-1; tentative D call: TRBD1 (5 bases). The CDR3 loop spans 14 amino acids. From germline, CDR1 is MNHNY and CDR2 SVGAGI (reference sequence). CDR3 sequence reads: CASSYSPGMAEAFF. DNA for the CDR3: TGTGCTAGCAGTTACTCACCAGGGATGGCTGAAGCTTTCTTT.

As to this clone: Its ends do not fully match the called genes, so a read error is possible. This specimen includes other DNA sequences encoding the same CDR3. The chain couples TRBV19 to TRBJ2-3; D gene ambiguous. The CDR3 consists of 12 residues. In germline, CDR1 is LNHDA, CDR2 SQIVND (reference sequence). The CDR3 loop reads CASSSRADTQYF. DNA for the CDR3: TGTGCCAGTAGCAGCCGTGCAGATACACAGTATTTT. The full variable domain, its missing parts supplied by reference TRBV19 and TRBJ2-3, is DGGITQSPKYLFRKEGQNVTLSCEQNLNHDAMYWYRQDPGQGLRLIYYSQIVNDFQKGDIAEGYSVSREKKESFPLTVTSAQKNPTAFYLCASSSRADTQYFGPGTRLTVL.

This clone appeared many times. The rearrangement uses TRBV24-1 and TRBJ2-1; TRBD2 might be the D (5 bases). The CDR3 sequence is 15 residues long. Trimming shortened V by 1 base and J by 7 bases, and 13 bases separated the two germline ends. Germline CDR1 KGHDR, CDR2 SFDVKD. Here the CDR3 reads CATSDLAAATNEQFF. The CDR3 DNA reads as TGTGCCACCAGTGATTTAGCGGCGGCGACGAATGAGCAGTTCTTC.

On this clone itself: Since no conserved phenylalanine or tryptophan closes the CDR3, a read error is the likely cause. V is TRBV6-1 and J is TRBJ1-5; 9 bases agree with TRBD1. The CDR3 spans 16 residues. CDR1 MNHNS and CDR2 SASEGT come from the germline V gene. The J segment lost 5 bases and the V segment lost 7 bases, leaving 12 bases of the junction unmatched. CDR3 in DNA: TGTGCCAGCAATCTCGTTCCGGGACAGGGAGATCAGCCCCAGCATCTT. Translating gives CASNLVPGQGDQPQHL.

This clone was seen ten or more times. V usage is TRBV7-8 and J usage is TRBJ2-7, with 9 bases lining up with TRBD1. CDR3 size: 20 residues. J gave up 1 base and V 5 bases, and 21 bases lay outside the gene matches. CDR1 is SGHVS, CDR2 FQNEAQ, per germline. The CDR3 coding sequence is TGTGCCAGCAGCAGACCACAACGAGTTACGGGACAGGGAGGTTCCTACGAGCAGTACTTC. This sequence encodes CASSRPQRVTGQGGSYEQYF.

This clone was recorded a few times. A junction end diverges from the germline sequence, so it may reflect a read error. The rearrangement joins TRBV2 to TRBJ1-2; D is unresolved. This CDR3 region has 15 residues. Germline V CDR1 and CDR2: SNHLY, FYNNEI. This CDR3 reads CASIEAEEVWNGYTF. CDR3 in DNA: TGTGCCAGCATTGAAGCGGAGGAGGTTTGGAATGGCTACACCTTC. The full variable domain, completed using reference TRBV2 and TRBJ1-2, is EPEVTQTPSHQVTQMGQEVILRCVPISNHLYFYWYRQILGQKVEFLVSFYNNEISEKSEIFDDQFSVERPDGSNFTLKIRSTKLEDSAMYFCASIEAEEVWNGYTFGSGTRLTVV.

J is TRBJ2-7 and V is TRBV13; no clear D gene. Trimming pared 0 bases from V and 0 bases from J, leaving 3 bases between. CDR3 length: 13 amino acids. CDR1 and CDR2 (germline): PRHDT, FYEKMQ (reference sequence). The CDR3 loop is CASSLGISYEQYF. DNA for the CDR3: TGTGCCAGCAGCTTAGGGATCTCCTACGAGCAGTACTTC.

This clone was observed at least ten times. V gene TRBV4-1 combines with J gene TRBJ1-4; TRBD1 might be the D (6 bases). V was cut by 0 bases and J by 6 bases, with 20 bases left in between. The length of the CDR3 is 18 residues. Germline V gene sequence: CDR1 MGHRA, CDR2 YSYEKL. The CDR3 region is CASSQEARGIGVHEKLFF. In nucleotides, the CDR3 is TGCGCCAGCAGCCAAGAGGCCAGGGGTATAGGGGTGCATGAAAAACTGTTTTTT.

This clone was recorded at least ten times. This chain joins TRBV28 and TRBJ2-3; 11 bases agree with TRBD2. Germline V gene data show CDR1 as MDHEN and CDR2 as SYDVKM. The CDR3 is made up of 17 amino acids. The V gene end was trimmed by 5 bases and the J gene end by 4 bases; junction bases not matched to a gene: 11. The CDR3 sequence: CASSTASGRKFADTQYF. In DNA, the CDR3 is TGTGCCAGCAGTACGGCTAGCGGGAGGAAGTTCGCAGATACGCAGTATTTT.

This clone was counted at least ten times. This sequence may be a read error, since a much larger clone differs from it by one base. CDR3 in amino acids: CASTGQGTSDEQLF. The CDR3 DNA reads TGTGCCAGCACGGGACAGGGAACTAGCGATGAGCAGCTCTTC. J is TRBJ2-1 and V is TRBV6-1, with 9 bases matching TRBD1. The CDR3 is 14 amino acids. The V gene's germline CDR1 is MNHNS and CDR2 SASEGT.

This clone has at least ten counts. The CDR3 sequence: CASSPDREGNEQFF. The CDR3, as DNA: TGTGCCAGCAGTCCAGACAGGGAGGGTAATGAGCAGTTCTTC. J is TRBJ2-1 and V is TRBV2; either TRBD1 or TRBD2 may supply D (7 bases each). The V end was cut by 5 bases, the J end by 7 bases, with 15 bases between. Germline CDR1 and CDR2: SNHLY and FYNNEI. The CDR3 has 14 residues.